These T cell receptor beta chains were read from a single sample in a study of T-cell reconstitution after alpha-beta-depleted transplantation in children. TCRdb reprocessed the PCR reads with MiXCR, giving one entry per CDR3 protein. The table records 90,000 to 95,000 distinct CDR3 sequences, more than 10% of them present only once. The starting material was PBMCs from the stem cell graft donor, obtained from the stem cell graft. These receptors came from a human donor who donated a stem cell graft to a child with inherited bone marrow failure. Each CDR3 is given with its conserved first and last residue.

v_call: TRBV7-9; cdr3_aa: CASSPAGASYNEQFF
v_call: TRBV7-2; cdr3_aa: CASSRDREGLYNEQFF
v_call: TRBV7-6; cdr3_aa: CASSPGPAGEQYF
v_call: TRBV5-4; cdr3_aa: CASSRPEGRSTEAFF
v_call: TRBV7-2; cdr3_aa: CASSLGAGPHEQYF
v_call: TRBV5-1; cdr3_aa: CASSTGLAGGPREQYF
v_call: TRBV2; cdr3_aa: CASSEGQLNTEAFF
v_call: TRBV20-1; cdr3_aa: CSAYRENTEAFF
v_call: TRBV23-1; cdr3_aa: CASSQSGTGHYGYTF
v_call: TRBV5-1; cdr3_aa: CASSLGQSTYYNTYEQYF
v_call: TRBV9; cdr3_aa: CASSPSQARGDTIYF
v_call: TRBV4-3; cdr3_aa: CASSQEPGGNQPQHF
v_call: TRBV7-2; cdr3_aa: CASSLAPSGNQPQHF
v_call: TRBV7-2; cdr3_aa: CASSLGGKETQYF
v_call: TRBV29-1; cdr3_aa: CSVGGGNTEAFF
v_call: TRBV5-1; cdr3_aa: CASTSGTSGRTSLYEQYF